The rows below give T cell receptor beta chains drawn from one sample of a study of cytomegalovirus exposure and HLA in healthy donors. The method was immunoSEQ multiplex PCR; TCRdb's version includes in-frame clones alone and lacks a portion of them. The table records under 150,000 clones, over 60% of them present only once. What was sequenced was PBMCs. The receptor source for this set is a man aged 30-40 years in good health and CMV-seronegative. Each CDR3 is given with its conserved first and last residue. Fields, in order: clone size, V gene, D gene, J gene, CDR3 protein, CDR3 DNA. The D gene is left open where the match is weak. For some rows the clone size is stated as once, few or many, or as a class when expanded; others skip it.

>NA|TRBV9|TRBD2|TRBJ2-5
CASSVDGLAGLETQYF
TGTGCCAGCAGCGTAGATGGGCTAGCGGGGCTGGAGACCCAGTACTTC
>NA|TRBV5-6|TRBD1|TRBJ1-6
CASSRRGRYNSPLHF
TGTGCCAGCAGCAGGAGGGGGCGATATAATTCACCCCTCCACTTT
>NA|TRBV29-1|TRBD1|TRBJ2-3
CSGRDRAPDTQYF
TGCAGCGGCCGGGACAGGGCTCCAGATACGCAGTATTTT
>NA|TRBV6-6|TRBD1|TRBJ1-1
CASRSTGVSGASEAFF
TGTGCCAGCAGATCAACAGGGGTGAGTGGTGCTTCTGAAGCTTTCTTT
>NA|TRBV18|NA|TRBJ1-3
CASSPLGGNTIYF
TGTGCCAGCTCACCACTTGGCGGAAACACCATATATTTT
>NA|TRBV7-9|NA|TRBJ1-2
CASSLSTGYGYTF
TGTGCCAGCAGCTTATCGACAGGTTATGGCTACACCTTC
>few|TRBV25-1|TRBD2|TRBJ2-4
CASSDTLAGANIQYF
TGTGCCAGCAGTGATACTCTAGCGGGAGCCAACATTCAGTACTTC
>NA|TRBV5-1|TRBD1|TRBJ1-2
CASSNGQGAYGYTF
TGCGCCAGCAGCAATGGCCAGGGGGCTTATGGCTACACCTTC
>NA|TRBV5-4|NA|TRBJ1-1
CASSLAGRRNTEAFF
TGTGCCAGCAGCTTGGCCGGCAGGCGGAACACTGAAGCTTTCTTT
>few|TRBV7-3|NA|TRBJ2-2
CASSLSGTLNTGELFF
TGTGCCAGCAGCTTATCCGGGACTCTCAACACCGGGGAGCTGTTTTTT
>NA|TRBV10-1|NA|TRBJ1-1
CASSSGNEAFF
TGCGCCAGCAGCTCCGGGAATGAAGCTTTCTTT
>once|TRBV30|TRBD1|TRBJ1-2
CAWSVGQVNGYTF
TGTGCCTGGAGTGTCGGACAGGTGAATGGCTACACCTTC
>once|TRBV5-4|NA|TRBJ2-2
CASSLVATGELFF
TGTGCCAGCAGCTTGGTGGCCACCGGGGAGCTGTTTTTT
>NA|TRBV19|TRBD2|TRBJ2-5
CASSRGGGETQYF
TGTGCCAGTAGTCGGGGCGGGGGAGAGACCCAGTACTTC
>NA|TRBV6-1|NA|TRBJ2-7
CASSEVWHYEQYF
TGTGCCAGCAGTGAAGTCTGGCATTACGAGCAGTACTTC
>NA|TRBV6-5|NA|TRBJ1-1
CASSYPGLNTEAFF
TGTGCCAGCAGTTACCCGGGGTTGAACACTGAAGCTTTCTTT
>NA|TRBV2|TRBD1|TRBJ1-3
CACTGGRDGNTIYF
TGTGCCTGTACAGGGGGAAGGGATGGAAACACCATATATTTT
>NA|TRBV6-1|TRBD2|TRBJ2-2
CASSPTSGSAGELFF
TGTGCCAGCAGTCCGACTAGCGGGAGTGCCGGGGAGCTGTTTTTT
>few|TRBV10-3|TRBD1|TRBJ1-1
CAISSTGRHNEAFF
TGTGCCATCAGTTCGACAGGGCGCCACAATGAAGCTTTCTTT
>few|TRBV6-6|TRBD1|TRBJ1-2
CASRDSQIYGYTF
TGTGCCAGCCGGGACAGTCAAATCTATGGCTACACCTTC
>NA|TRBV6-1|NA|TRBJ2-7
CASSASGQSYEQYF
TGTGCCAGCAGTGCCAGCGGGCAGTCTTACGAGCAGTACTTC
>NA|TRBV19|NA|TRBJ1-3
CASSTGSAGNTIYF
TGTGCCAGTAGTACAGGGTCGGCTGGAAACACCATATATTTT
>NA|TRBV19|NA|TRBJ1-1
CASSIRAGFQDTEAFF
TGTGCCAGTAGTATACGGGCGGGATTTCAAGACACTGAAGCTTTCTTT
>NA|TRBV6-5|NA|TRBJ1-1
CASSQQGMNTEAFF
TGTGCCAGCAGCCAGCAGGGCATGAACACTGAAGCTTTCTTT
>NA|TRBV19|NA|TRBJ2-7
CASSYTTGPGYEQYF
TGTGCCAGTAGCTATACTACAGGGCCGGGCTACGAGCAGTACTTC
>NA|TRBV2|NA|TRBJ2-3
CASSEVGTIQTSTDTQYF
TGTGCCAGCAGTGAAGTCGGGACAATCCAAACTTCCACAGATACGCAGTATTTT
>NA|TRBV29-1|NA|TRBJ2-5
CSVLVLETQYF
TGCAGCGTTCTTGTTTTGGAGACCCAGTACTTC
>NA|TRBV7-9|NA|TRBJ1-2
CASSRPDSDFYGYTF
TGTGCCAGCAGCCGTCCCGATTCAGATTTCTATGGCTACACCTTC
>NA|TRBV11-3|TRBD2|TRBJ2-3
CASSLTALGGGALDTQYF
TGTGCCAGCAGCTTAACTGCCCTTGGCGGGGGGGCCTTAGATACGCAGTATTTT
>NA|TRBV6-4|TRBD2|TRBJ2-3
CASSDSSGMDTQYF
TGTGCCAGCAGTGACTCGAGCGGGATGGATACGCAGTATTTT
>few|TRBV7-6|NA|TRBJ2-7
CASSLVGASSYEQYF
TGTGCCAGCAGCCTGGTGGGGGCGAGCTCCTACGAGCAGTACTTC
>NA|TRBV7-9|NA|TRBJ1-5
CASSSRDTPPQHF
TGTGCCAGCAGCAGCCGGGACACCCCACCCCAGCATTTT
>few|TRBV29-1|TRBD1|TRBJ2-3
CSVVAGGRGTQYF
TGCAGCGTTGTGGCAGGGGGCAGAGGTACGCAGTATTTT
>NA|TRBV18|NA|TRBJ1-3
CASSPQTDLGNTIYF
TGTGCCAGCTCACCACAGACAGATCTAGGAAACACCATATATTTT
>NA|TRBV11-2|NA|TRBJ2-7
CASSPGVGGPYEQYF
TGTGCCAGCAGTCCAGGGGTGGGAGGGCCCTACGAGCAGTACTTC
>few|TRBV4-3|NA|TRBJ2-6
CASSQDPRAPGAGANVLTF
TGCGCCAGCAGCCAAGATCCCAGGGCCCCCGGTGCTGGGGCCAACGTCCTGACTTTC
>NA|TRBV5-1|NA|TRBJ2-2
CASSLESVRGGELFF
TGCGCCAGCAGCTTGGAGAGCGTCCGGGGCGGGGAGCTGTTTTTT
>NA|TRBV6-1|NA|TRBJ2-1
CASSLQQWAEQFF
TGTGCCAGCAGCTTACAACAGTGGGCTGAGCAGTTCTTC
>NA|TRBV27|TRBD1|TRBJ1-2
CASRTTGVNYGYTF
TGTGCCAGCAGAACGACAGGGGTGAACTATGGCTACACCTTC
>NA|TRBV14|NA|TRBJ2-2
CASRSTVLNTGELFF
TGTGCCAGCAGGTCGACAGTGCTGAACACCGGGGAGCTGTTTTTT
>NA|TRBV5-6|TRBD1|TRBJ1-2
CASSLARGNYGYTF
TGTGCCAGCAGCTTAGCCAGGGGGAACTATGGCTACACCTTC
>once|TRBV5-1|NA|TRBJ1-1
CASSLGTTLGNTEAFF
TGCGCCAGCAGCTTGGGAACTACTCTGGGGAACACTGAAGCTTTCTTT
>NA|TRBV7-2|TRBD1|TRBJ1-2
CASSSGQGTNYGYTF
TGTGCCAGCAGCTCAGGACAGGGAACTAACTATGGCTACACCTTC
>NA|TRBV5-4|NA|TRBJ1-2
CASSEGGGDYGYTF
TGTGCCAGCAGCGAAGGGGGGGGTGACTATGGCTACACCTTC
>NA|TRBV6-5|TRBD1|TRBJ1-2
CASSSSGQGYGYTF
TGTGCCAGCAGCTCCTCGGGACAGGGGTATGGCTACACCTTT
>NA|TRBV6-1|NA|TRBJ2-4
CASRGNSAGKNIQYF
TGTGCCAGCAGAGGTAATTCGGCGGGGAAAAACATTCAGTACTTC
>NA|TRBV5-5|NA|TRBJ2-7
CASSLGTAPTYEQYF
TGTGCCAGCAGCTTGGGGACAGCCCCCACCTACGAGCAGTACTTC
>NA|TRBV28|TRBD2|TRBJ2-3
CAIREGGSKDTQYF
TGTGCCATCCGAGAAGGCGGGAGCAAGGATACGCAGTATTTT
>NA|TRBV19|TRBD1|TRBJ1-4
CASTLPGQGNEKLFF
TGTGCCAGTACCCTACCGGGACAGGGGAATGAAAAACTGTTTTTT
>NA|TRBV6-5|NA|TRBJ1-2
CASSYYRGGYGYTF
TGTGCCAGCAGTTATTATCGGGGAGGGTATGGCTACACCTTC
>NA|TRBV11-2|NA|TRBJ2-7
CASSSRYEQYF
TGTGCCAGCAGCTCCAGGTACGAGCAGTACTTC
>NA|TRBV6-5|TRBD1|TRBJ2-7
CASSRPGQGNEQYF
TGTGCCAGCAGTCGTCCAGGACAGGGGAACGAGCAGTACTTC
>NA|TRBV4-1|TRBD2|TRBJ2-5
CASSQDTGGGQETQYF
TGCGCCAGCAGCCAAGATACAGGCGGGGGCCAAGAGACCCAGTACTTC
>NA|TRBV15|NA|TRBJ2-1
CATSWAGYNEQFF
TGTGCCACCAGTTGGGCGGGATACAATGAGCAGTTCTTC
>NA|TRBV5-1|TRBD1|TRBJ2-7
CASSVGQANYEQYF
TGCGCCAGCAGCGTTGGACAGGCGAACTACGAGCAGTACTTC
>NA|TRBV5-1|TRBD2|TRBJ2-5
CASSVRTSGGKTQYF
TGCGCCAGCAGCGTTCGGACTAGCGGGGGGAAGACCCAGTACTTC